Shown below are 23 T cell receptor beta chains from a single sample sequenced in a study of T cell responses to AZD1222 COVID-19 vaccine. Profiling relied on immunoSEQ multiplex PCR, and the TCRdb table lists in-frame clones only, not all of them. The ten top clones account for 2% to 2.5%, within a sample of more than 110,000 clones. Sequenced material: peripheral blood. The receptors originated from an adult in good health.

This chain connects TRBV7-9 to TRBJ1-2; the D gene is possibly TRBD1 (6 bases). CDR3 length: 15 residues. Trimming removed 1 base from V and 8 bases from J, with 17 bases in between. The germline CDR1 and CDR2 sequences are SEHNR and FQNEAQ (reference sequence). CDR3 DNA: TGTGCCAGCAGCTTAGATGCAGGGGAGACCACGGGCTACACCTTC. It is translated as CASSLDAGETTGYTF.

This chain uses TRBV5-1 with TRBJ2-2; D call uncertain. V was pared by 4 bases and J by 3 bases, with 4 bases between. CDR1 and CDR2 from the germline V gene are SGHRS and YFSETQ. CDR3 length: 12 residues. The CDR3 nucleotides are TGCGCCAGCAGCCAAGACACCGGGGAGCTGTTTTTT. Residues: CASSQDTGELFF.

The V call is TRBV30, the J call TRBJ2-2; D uncertain. The CDR3 has 13 residues. In germline, CDR1 is GTSNPN, CDR2 SVGIG (reference sequence). With 5 bases removed from V and 4 bases from J, the gap between germline ends came to 11 bases. The CDR3, as DNA: TGTGCCTGGTCCCCCCGGGCCACCGGGGAGCTGTTTTTT. It encodes CAWSPRATGELFF.

The chain links TRBV4-1 to TRBJ1-2, with 8 bases lining up with TRBD1. V trimming: 0 bases; J trimming: 2 bases; junction bases outside the gene matches: 5. Germline values: CDR1 MGHRA, CDR2 YSYEKL. The CDR3 spans 16 residues. This CDR3 is CASSQEMAGGNYGYTF. The CDR3 DNA reads as TGCGCCAGCAGCCAAGAAATGGCAGGGGGCAACTATGGCTACACCTTC.

The chain employs TRBV6-1 and TRBJ1-2; D is uncertain. Trimming stripped 1 base from V and 9 bases from J, with 3 bases between. The germline V gene has CDR1 MNHNS and CDR2 SASEGT. The CDR3 contains 10 residues. The chain's CDR3 is CASSEVSYTF. As DNA, the CDR3 is TGTGCCAGCAGTGAAGTAAGCTACACCTTC.

This chain links TRBV6-5 with TRBJ2-2, with D possibly being TRBD1 (5 bases). The CDR3 contains 16 residues. The V and J ends lost 3 bases and 4 bases respectively, with 15 bases between them. Germline CDR1 and CDR2: MNHEY and SVGAGI. CDR3 region: CASSYLWVGATGELFF. The CDR3 coding sequence is TGTGCCAGCAGTTATCTCTGGGTTGGGGCCACCGGGGAGCTGTTTTTT.

The chain couples TRBV4-1 to TRBJ1-1; maybe TRBD1 (5 bases). The CDR3 spans 16 residues. Germline V gene sequence: CDR1 MGHRA, CDR2 YSYEKL. The V end lost 0 bases, the J end lost 3 bases, and 14 bases lay between the germline ends. CDR3 bases: TGCGCCAGCAGCCAAGATGGGGGTTATAGGGACACTGAAGCTTTCTTT. It yields the protein CASSQDGGYRDTEAFF.

The chain combines TRBV6-2 or TRBV6-3 with TRBJ1-5; 9 bases line up with TRBD1. CDR3 length equals 15 residues. V was clipped by 2 bases and J by 6 bases; unmatched bases: 5. Germline assignment: CDR1 MNHEY and CDR2 SVGEGT. CDR3 in amino acids: CASSYGTGTTQPQHF. The CDR3 DNA follows: TGTGCCAGCAGTTACGGGACAGGGACGACTCAGCCCCAGCATTTT.

The chain has TRBV9 and TRBJ2-7, with a possible D match to TRBD1 (6 bases). With 4 bases removed from V and 2 bases from J, the gap between germline ends came to 13 bases. The CDR3 has 14 amino acids. Germline V lookup: CDR1 SGDLS, CDR2 YYNGEE. Here the CDR3 DNA reads TGTGCCAGCAGCTCAAGGGACAAGGCCTACGAGCAGTACTTC. Amino acids: CASSSRDKAYEQYF.

V usage is TRBV5-5 and J usage is TRBJ1-1; perhaps TRBD1 as D (5 bases). Per the germline V gene, CDR1 is SGHKS and CDR2 is YYEKEE (reference sequence). V was clipped by 2 bases and J by 0 bases, with 8 bases between them. The CDR3 length is 14 residues. Written as DNA, the CDR3 is TGTGCCAGCAGCTTTCGGGGGGTGAACACTGAAGCTTTCTTT. Residues: CASSFRGVNTEAFF. The variable domain in full, with the rest retrieved from reference TRBV5-5 and TRBJ1-1, is DAGVTQSPTHLIKTRGQQVTLRCSPISGHKSVSWYQQVLGQGPQFIFQYYEKEERGRGNFPDRFSARQFPNYSSELNVNALLLGDSALYLCASSFRGVNTEAFFGQGTRLTVV.

This chain links TRBV7-9 with TRBJ1-4, with D hard to call. This CDR3 has 15 amino acids. Germline V gives CDR1 SEHNR, CDR2 FQNEAQ (reference sequence). The germline V and J ends were trimmed by 2 bases and 0 bases, with 7 bases remaining between them. The CDR3 sequence: CASSLLPTTNEKLFF. CDR3 nucleotide sequence: TGTGCCAGCAGCTTACTCCCAACAACTAATGAAAAACTGTTTTTT.

CDR3 region: CAWRGSGRQGDYGYTF. CDR3 bases: TGTGCCTGGAGGGGGAGCGGGAGACAGGGAGACTATGGCTACACCTTC. V is TRBV30 and J is TRBJ1-2, with TRBD1 identical over 7 bases. This CDR3 comprises 16 residues. CDR1 and CDR2 (germline): GTSNPN, SVGIG (reference sequence). V gave up 3 bases and J gave up 3 bases; unmatched junction bases: 13.

J is TRBJ2-4 and V is TRBV27; TRBD1 might be the D (6 bases). The CDR3 spans 16 residues. Germline-derived CDR1 and CDR2 are MNHEY and SMNVEV (reference sequence). V gave up 6 bases and J gave up 2 bases, with 17 bases separating them. In nucleotides, the CDR3 is TGTGCCAGCAGGGGGACACTCGCTGGGTCCAAAAACATTCAGTACTTC. The encoded protein is CASRGTLAGSKNIQYF.

This rearrangement joins TRBV29-1 to TRBJ1-2, with D unclear. V gave up 1 base and J gave up 2 bases, with 11 bases separating them. Per the germline V gene, CDR1 is SQVTM and CDR2 is ANQGSEA. The CDR3 loop spans 14 amino acids. This CDR3 reads CSVEAGIRNYGYTF. Written as DNA, the CDR3 is TGCAGCGTTGAAGCGGGGATCCGAAACTATGGCTACACCTTC.

The chain uses TRBV7-9 and TRBJ1-2, with D possibly matching TRBD1 (5 bases). The V and J ends lost 4 bases and 3 bases respectively, with 12 bases between them. This CDR3 is built from 14 residues. The V gene's germline CDR1 is SEHNR and CDR2 FQNEAQ (reference sequence). The CDR3 is CASSSRQTDYGYTF. For the CDR3, the DNA is TGTGCCAGCAGCTCTAGACAGACGGACTATGGCTACACCTTC. Complete variable domain (other parts from reference TRBV7-9 and TRBJ1-2): DTGVSQNPRHKITKRGQNVTFRCDPISEHNRLYWYRQTLGQGPEFLTYFQNEAQLEKSRLLSDRFSAERPKGSFSTLEIQRTEQGDSAMYLCASSSRQTDYGYTFGSGTRLTVV.

This chain uses TRBV4-1 with TRBJ2-1; possible D gene TRBD2, 5 bases. Germline lookup yields CDR1 MGHRA and CDR2 YSYEKL. Trimming pared 2 bases from V and 5 bases from J, leaving 19 bases between. This CDR3 is 17 amino acids long. Written as DNA, the CDR3 is TGCGCCAGCAGCCAATCGGGATTGACCCAGGACGACAATGAGCAGTTCTTC. This translates into CASSQSGLTQDDNEQFF.

This rearrangement joins TRBV11-3 to TRBJ1-1, with unresolved D. The length of the CDR3 is 14 residues. V lost 8 bases to trimming and J lost 3 bases, with 16 bases between them. CDR1 is SGHNT and CDR2 is YENEEA in the germline V gene. CDR3: CASVAGHAYTEAFF. The CDR3, as DNA: TGTGCCAGCGTTGCCGGGCACGCTTACACTGAAGCTTTCTTT.

The V and J genes are TRBV5-6 and TRBJ1-1, with unresolved D. CDR3 length: 13 residues. CDR1 is SGHDT, CDR2 YYEEEE, per germline. Trimming took off 2 bases at V and 4 bases at J, with 9 bases between the two ends. CDR3 DNA: TGTGCCAGCAGCTTTTACTGGGGCACTGAAGCTTTCTTT. As protein: CASSFYWGTEAFF.

The V and J genes are TRBV12-3 or TRBV12-4 and TRBJ2-2, with a weak D call TRBD2 (6 bases). The CDR3 length is 13 residues. V lost 5 bases to trimming and J lost 3 bases, with 7 bases between them. Here the CDR3 reads CASSGGDTGELFF. CDR3 DNA: TGTGCCAGCAGTGGCGGGGACACCGGGGAGCTGTTTTTT.

V is TRBV5-5 and J is TRBJ2-3, with D possibly TRBD2 on 6 matching bases. This CDR3 comprises 15 residues. V was clipped by 0 bases and J by 2 bases, with 10 bases between them. Germline loops: CDR1 SGHKS, CDR2 YYEKEE (reference sequence). CDR3 sequence (DNA): TGTGCCAGCAGCTTGGCCGCGGGGTACACAGATACGCAGTATTTT. Protein sequence: CASSLAAGYTDTQYF.

This sequence joins TRBV5-4 and TRBJ2-5, with 7 bases matching TRBD1. V trimming: 5 bases; J trimming: 4 bases; junction bases outside the gene matches: 11. The CDR3 extends over 15 amino acids. CDR1 is SGHNT and CDR2 is YYREEE in the germline V gene (reference sequence). This CDR3 reads CASSYDRATGETQYF. CDR3 nucleotide sequence: TGTGCCAGCAGTTATGACAGGGCCACGGGAGAGACCCAGTACTTC.

The chain couples TRBV14 to TRBJ2-1; D may match TRBD1 or TRBD2 (5 bases each). Germline V gene data show CDR1 as SGHDN and CDR2 as FVKESK. The CDR3 consists of 13 residues. Trimming cost V 1 base and J 9 bases, with 10 bases left between them. CDR3 region: CASSQVAGTEQFF. CDR3 coding DNA: TGTGCCAGCAGCCAAGTAGCAGGGACTGAGCAGTTCTTC.

V gene TRBV20-1 combines with J gene TRBJ1-4; D gene unclear. Germline CDR1 and CDR2: DFQATT and SNEGSKA (reference sequence). The CDR3 totals 11 residues. V was shortened by 0 bases and J by 7 bases, with 3 bases between the two germline ends. CDR3 DNA sequence: TGCAGTGCTAGAGATCGTGAAAAACTGTTTTTT. Protein product: CSARDREKLFF.